These 10 T cell receptor beta chains were all obtained from the same sample, sequenced in a study of cytomegalovirus exposure and HLA in healthy donors. The PCR was carried out with 60 Vbeta primers and 13 Jbeta primers. Generated by immunoSEQ multiplex PCR, the TCRdb table keeps only in-frame clones and is missing some. There are 150,000 to 200,000 clones in the sample; 84% occur only once, and roughly 2.6% lies in the top ten. Sample: PBMCs. The receptors originated from a woman aged 45-59 years in good health and CMV-seropositive.

V usage is TRBV6-4 and J usage is TRBJ1-1; 7 bases fit TRBD1. Per germline, CDR1 MRHNA and CDR2 SNTAGT. The V gene end was trimmed by 3 bases and the J gene end by 6 bases; junction bases not matched to a gene: 7. There are 14 residues in the CDR3. CDR3 region: CASSEGGGFAEAFF. The CDR3, as DNA: TGTGCCAGCAGTGAAGGGGGCGGGTTCGCTGAAGCTTTCTTT.

The J gene is TRBJ2-7, the V gene TRBV9; 11 bases are shared with TRBD1. CDR1 SGDLS and CDR2 YYNGEE come from the germline V gene. Losses at the gene ends were 4 bases for V and 3 bases for J; bases not matched to a gene: 6. The CDR3 runs 15 residues. Here the CDR3 DNA reads TGTGCCAGCAGCCCTCGGGACAGGGGGATCTACGAGCAGTACTTC. Residues: CASSPRDRGIYEQYF.

V and J are TRBV19 and TRBJ2-3; 7 bases agree with TRBD1. CDR1 is LNHDA and CDR2 is SQIVND in the germline V gene (reference sequence). This CDR3 region has 15 residues. V shed 4 bases, J shed 5 bases, and the junction held 9 bases outside the gene matches. CDR3 nucleotides: TGTGCCAGTAGTACCGGACAGGTCCTTAGAGATACGCAGTATTTT. It encodes CASSTGQVLRDTQYF.

This chain uses TRBV7-8 with TRBJ1-1; D remains unclear. This CDR3 is 15 amino acids long. The ends were cut back, 5 bases at V and 3 bases at J, with 16 bases in the middle. The germline gives CDR1 SGHVS, CDR2 FQNEAQ. CDR3 DNA sequence: TGTGCCAGCAGCCCCCTCGGTGGCGGATACACTGAAGCTTTCTTT. Protein sequence: CASSPLGGGYTEAFF.

This rearrangement joins TRBV5-1 to TRBJ1-6; D unclear. The V end was cut by 7 bases, the J end by 0 bases, with 8 bases between. The CDR3 totals 14 residues. Looked up from germline, CDR1 is SGHRS and CDR2 is YFSETQ. The CDR3 coding sequence is TGCGCCAGCCGCCACACCTCCTATAATTCACCCCTCCACTTT. It translates to CASRHTSYNSPLHF.

Written as DNA, the CDR3 is TGTGCCAGCAGGAAAAAGACAGGGCCTGCCGGGGAGCTGTTTTTT. It is translated as CASRKKTGPAGELFF. The J gene is TRBJ2-2, the V gene TRBV2, with 7 bases lining up with TRBD1. Germline values: CDR1 SNHLY, CDR2 FYNNEI. With V trimmed by 6 bases and J by 6 bases, 10 bases remained unmatched. This CDR3 is built from 15 residues.

V is TRBV16 and J is TRBJ2-5; D is unclear. V shed 3 bases and J shed 2 bases, with 4 bases lying between them. From germline, CDR1 is KGHSY and CDR2 FQNENV. This CDR3 spans 12 amino acids. CDR3 sequence: CASSHQQETQYF. CDR3 bases: TGTGCCAGCAGCCACCAACAAGAGACCCAGTACTTC.

In DNA form, the CDR3 reads TGTGCCAGCAGCGTGGGGACAGGGGGGGCTGGAAACACCATATATTTT. Protein: CASSVGTGGAGNTIYF. The chain links TRBV5-4 to TRBJ1-3, with 11 bases that match TRBD1. Trimming at V came to 4 bases and at J to 2 bases, leaving 5 bases not matched to a gene. The CDR3 runs to 16 residues. Germline V lookup: CDR1 SGHNT, CDR2 YYREEE (reference sequence).

The chain couples TRBV30 to TRBJ1-3, with 11 bases identical to TRBD1. V trimming: 4 bases; J trimming: 7 bases; junction bases outside the gene matches: 9. This CDR3 is 15 amino acids long. Germline CDR1 GTSNPN, CDR2 SVGIG (reference sequence). CDR3 DNA: TGTGCCTGGACTCGAGGGGGACAGGGGGTTAACACCATATATTTT. Protein: CAWTRGGQGVNTIYF.

CDR3 sequence: CASSIEGLVETQYF. In nucleotides, the CDR3 is TGTGCCAGTAGTATCGAGGGTTTGGTAGAGACCCAGTACTTC. The chain employs TRBV19 and TRBJ2-5; D perhaps matches TRBD2 (5 bases). Germline V gene data show CDR1 as LNHDA and CDR2 as SQIVND (reference sequence). The CDR3 has 14 residues. V shed 3 bases and J shed 4 bases, with 12 bases lying between them.